This T cell receptor (beta chain) derives from a study of tumor-infiltrating lymphocytes in primary liver carcinoma. Study information: Ranging in age from 30 to 69 years, the patients were men and women.

The CDR3 loop spans 13 amino acids. In germline, CDR1 is GTSNPN, CDR2 SVGIG (reference sequence). Concerning this clonotype itself: At one end the junction does not follow the germline gene, possibly because of a read error.

Without any cell sorting, about 18-30 mg of bulk tissue yielded co-extracted RNA and DNA. The patients presented with primary liver carcinoma, which was managed through surgical resection. Total RNA (around 500 ng) served as template for TCR beta cDNA synthesis primed by a constant-region primer. Slightly modified ARM-PCR, run as three nested multiplex PCR rounds, produced the TCR beta libraries. The study ran its first two PCR rounds for approximately 10 cycles each, using TRBV1-TRBV30 forward primers and a C-beta reverse primer. Each CDR3 protein gets one entry after TCRdb re-called the multiplex PCR reads with MiXCR. The table lists approximately 110,000 distinct CDR3 sequences, 60% to 75% of them singletons, with 8.4% in the top ten.

The J gene is TRBJ2-7, the V gene TRBV30; 7 bases align to TRBD1. The sequenced sample consisted of liver tumor tissue from sampling region 3. Subset meaning: tumor region T3, left-lateral pole. The TCR comes from a woman aged 55-70 years with primary liver carcinoma and hepatitis B virus infection. CDR3 protein: CAWSVQGTYVQYF. The DNA of the CDR3 is TGTGCCTGGAGTGTACAGGGGACCTACGTGCAGTACTTC.